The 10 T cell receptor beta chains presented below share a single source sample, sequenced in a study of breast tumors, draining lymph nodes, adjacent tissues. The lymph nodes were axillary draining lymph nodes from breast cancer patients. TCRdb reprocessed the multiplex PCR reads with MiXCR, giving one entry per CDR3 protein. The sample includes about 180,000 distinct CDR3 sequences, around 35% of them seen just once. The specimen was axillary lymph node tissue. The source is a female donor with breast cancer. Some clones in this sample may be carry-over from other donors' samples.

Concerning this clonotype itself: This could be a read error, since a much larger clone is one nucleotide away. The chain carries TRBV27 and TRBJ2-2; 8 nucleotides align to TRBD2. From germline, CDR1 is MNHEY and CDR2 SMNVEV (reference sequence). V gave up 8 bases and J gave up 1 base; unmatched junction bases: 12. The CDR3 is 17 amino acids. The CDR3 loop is CASGQRVTSGNTGELFF. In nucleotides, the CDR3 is TGTGCCAGCGGCCAAAGGGTAACTAGCGGGAACACCGGGGAGCTGTTTTTT.

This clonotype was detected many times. CDR3 DNA: TGTGCCAGCAGTGAAAGGGCTAGCGGGGGCAAAGAGACCCAGTACTTC. Translation: CASSERASGGKETQYF. V is TRBV2 and J is TRBJ2-5, with 10 bases identical to TRBD2. This CDR3 comprises 16 residues. Trimming at V came to 2 bases and at J to 3 bases, leaving 6 bases not matched to a gene. Germline assignment: CDR1 SNHLY and CDR2 FYNNEI.

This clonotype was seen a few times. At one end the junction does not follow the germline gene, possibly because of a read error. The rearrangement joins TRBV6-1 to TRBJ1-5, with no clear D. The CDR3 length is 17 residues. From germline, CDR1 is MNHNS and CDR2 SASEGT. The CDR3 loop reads CAGSDVSRGIGNQPQHF. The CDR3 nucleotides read TGTGCCGGCAGTGATGTGAGTCGAGGGATTGGAAATCAGCCCCAGCATTTT.

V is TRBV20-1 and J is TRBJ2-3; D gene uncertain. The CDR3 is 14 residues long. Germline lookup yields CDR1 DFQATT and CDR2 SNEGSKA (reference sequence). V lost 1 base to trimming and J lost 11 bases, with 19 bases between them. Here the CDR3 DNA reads TGCAGTGCTAGAGTGCTCCCACTGGGCAATGAGCAGTATTTT. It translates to CSARVLPLGNEQYF.

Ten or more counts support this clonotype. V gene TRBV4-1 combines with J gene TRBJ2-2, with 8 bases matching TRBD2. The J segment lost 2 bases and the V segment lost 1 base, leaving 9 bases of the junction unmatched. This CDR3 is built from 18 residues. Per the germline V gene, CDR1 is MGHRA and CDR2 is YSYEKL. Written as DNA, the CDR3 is TGCGCCAGCAGCCAAGGAAGGAGCGGGAGAGGAAACACCGGGGAGCTGTTTTTT. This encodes CASSQGRSGRGNTGELFF.

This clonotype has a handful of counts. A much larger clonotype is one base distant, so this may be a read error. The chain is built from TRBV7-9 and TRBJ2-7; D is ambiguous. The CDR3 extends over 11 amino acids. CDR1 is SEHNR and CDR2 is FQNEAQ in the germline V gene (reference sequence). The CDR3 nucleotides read TGTGCCAGCAGCTCACAGAGTAAGCAGCACTTC. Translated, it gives CASSSQSKQHF.

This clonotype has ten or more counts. CDR3 sequence: CASSIGSGRVYEQYF. CDR3 in DNA: TGTGCCAGTAGTATCGGGTCGGGACGGGTCTACGAGCAGTACTTC. The chain joins TRBV19 to TRBJ2-7, with D perhaps assigned TRBD1 or TRBD2 (5 bases each). This CDR3 contains 15 residues. Germline V gene data show CDR1 as LNHDA and CDR2 as SQIVND (reference sequence). V lost 3 bases and J 3 bases, leaving 15 bases between the germline ends.

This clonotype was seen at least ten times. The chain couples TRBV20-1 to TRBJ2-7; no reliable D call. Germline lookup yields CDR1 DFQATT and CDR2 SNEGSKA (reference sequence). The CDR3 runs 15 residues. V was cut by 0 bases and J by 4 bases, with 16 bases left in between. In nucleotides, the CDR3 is TGCAGTGCTAGAGATTGGGTTCAGGTTACGTACGAGCAGTACTTC. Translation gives CSARDWVQVTYEQYF.

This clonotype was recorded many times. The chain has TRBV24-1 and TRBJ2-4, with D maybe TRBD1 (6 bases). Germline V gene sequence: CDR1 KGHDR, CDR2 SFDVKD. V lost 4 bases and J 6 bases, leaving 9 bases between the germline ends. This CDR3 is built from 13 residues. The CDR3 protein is CATSEFRGNIQYF. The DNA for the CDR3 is TGTGCCACCAGTGAGTTCAGGGGAAACATTCAGTACTTC.

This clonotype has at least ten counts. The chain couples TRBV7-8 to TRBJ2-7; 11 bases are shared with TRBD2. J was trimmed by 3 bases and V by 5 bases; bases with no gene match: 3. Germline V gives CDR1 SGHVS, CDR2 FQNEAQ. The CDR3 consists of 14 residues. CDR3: CASSRTSGRYEQYF. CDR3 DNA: TGTGCCAGCAGCCGGACTAGCGGGCGCTACGAGCAGTACTTC.